The 13 T cell receptor beta chains given below trace back to one sample, sequenced in a study of T-cell reconstitution after alpha-beta-depleted transplantation in children (dated by TCRdb to the mid-2010s). Library preparation was by PCR. The sequencer was an Illumina HiSeq 2500. To normalize quantification of the TCRbeta repertoire, the TCR libraries were built with molecular barcoding that relied on unique molecular identifiers. In-frame beta chains were kept once TCRdb had trimmed the public reads at Q25 with fastp and called clones with MiXCR. Rows merge per CDR3 protein into single entries with the most common DNA and genes. The sample profile shows approximately 400,000 distinct CDR3 sequences; around 15% of them were found once. The top ten clonotypes cover over 25% of the sample. The treatment or condition label on this specimen signifies: allogeneic hematopoietic cell transplantation with graft depleted of TCRalphabeta T cells and CD19 B cells.

The sample was PBMCs, mostly from graft donor cells, taken 360 days after TCRalphabeta/CD19-depleted stem cell transplant. The receptors stem from a boy younger than two who had a stem cell transplant for Wiskott-Aldrich syndrome, so the T cells may come from the graft donor.

CDR3 nucleotides: TGTGCCAGCAGCCAAGATTCAAGGTGGAAGTCCTACGAGCAGTACTTC. Protein product: CASSQDSRWKSYEQYF. The V and J genes are TRBV3-1 and TRBJ2-7; D uncertain. V dropped 0 bases and J dropped 1 base, with 13 bases sitting between them. Germline CDR1 LGHDT, CDR2 YNNKEL (reference sequence). The CDR3 contains 16 residues.

The J gene is TRBJ2-1, the V gene TRBV20-1, with 8 bases fitting TRBD2. Per the germline V gene, CDR1 is DFQATT and CDR2 is SNEGSKA (reference sequence). V shed 3 bases, J shed 0 bases, and the junction held 7 bases outside the gene matches. CDR3 length equals 16 residues. CDR3 protein: CSASGLAGRSYNEQFF. The CDR3 nucleotides are TGCAGTGCTAGTGGGCTAGCGGGCCGCTCCTACAATGAGCAGTTCTTC.

This chain uses TRBV20-1 with TRBJ2-3; possibly TRBD1 for D (6 bases). Germline V gene sequence: CDR1 DFQATT, CDR2 SNEGSKA (reference sequence). The length of the CDR3 is 13 residues. Trimming removed 2 bases at V and 4 bases at J, with 10 bases between. The CDR3 nucleotides read TGCAGTGCTAGATTGGGGGCCTCAGATACGCAGTATTTT. Protein: CSARLGASDTQYF.

There are a few counts of this clonotype. V is TRBV27 and J is TRBJ2-7, with 11 bases matching TRBD1. Looked up from germline, CDR1 is MNHEY and CDR2 is SMNVEV (reference sequence). The V segment lost 7 bases and the J segment 3 bases; nucleotides outside the gene matches: 8. The CDR3 has 15 residues. CDR3 nucleotides: TGTGCCAGCAAGACCCTAGGGACAGGGGGCTACGAGCAGTACTTC. Translated: CASKTLGTGGYEQYF.

This clonotype was observed a handful of times. The chain has TRBV2 and TRBJ2-5, with TRBD2 identical over 8 bases. The junction had 9 bases not matched to a gene; V was cut back by 8 bases and J by 4 bases. The CDR3 length is 14 residues. The germline gives CDR1 SNHLY, CDR2 FYNNEI. Here the CDR3 reads CASGSGGPRETQYF. The CDR3 nucleotides read TGTGCCAGCGGATCGGGAGGGCCCAGAGAGACCCAGTACTTC.

This clonotype was picked up a small number of times. The chain carries TRBV21-1 and TRBJ2-3; the table's D gene call, TRBD2, was not cross checked with the DNA. TRBV21-1 is flagged as a pseudogene. The CDR3 is made up of 17 amino acids. CDR3 sequence: CASSKVESGRAVDTQYF. DNA of the CDR3: TGTGCCAGCAGCAAAGTCGAGAGCGGGAGGGCCGTAGATACGCAGTATTTT.

The chain employs TRBV2 and TRBJ1-5, with D perhaps TRBD1 (5 bases). V was clipped by 7 bases and J by 4 bases, with 14 bases between them. The length of the CDR3 is 14 residues. The germline CDR1 and CDR2 sequences are SNHLY and FYNNEI. The CDR3 is CASIERQGNQPQHF. CDR3 coding DNA: TGTGCCAGCATAGAAAGGCAGGGAAATCAGCCCCAGCATTTT.

The chain links TRBV7-2 to TRBJ2-5; D unclear. Germline V CDR1 and CDR2: SGHTA, FQGNSA. The CDR3 has 12 residues. Trimming stripped 7 bases from V and 1 base from J, with 7 bases between. CDR3 DNA sequence: TGTGCCAGCACCCGGCCCCAAGAGACCCAGTACTTC. Translating it yields CASTRPQETQYF.

The rearrangement joins TRBV5-1 to TRBJ2-2; D call uncertain. There are 12 residues in the CDR3. Germline assignment: CDR1 SGHRS and CDR2 YFSETQ. With 6 bases removed from V and 6 bases from J, the gap between germline ends came to 9 bases. The chain's CDR3 is CASKQSSGELFF. The CDR3 region has the DNA TGCGCCAGCAAACAGAGTTCCGGGGAGCTGTTTTTT.

This clonotype came up a few times. The gene calls are TRBV20-1 and TRBJ2-3, with 7 bases matching TRBD1. Germline assignment: CDR1 DFQATT and CDR2 SNEGSKA (reference sequence). There are 14 residues in the CDR3. V shed 3 bases, J shed 2 bases, and the junction held 5 bases outside the gene matches. In nucleotides, the CDR3 is TGCAGTGCTAGGTCTGACAGGGTCACAGATACGCAGTATTTT. Its protein is CSARSDRVTDTQYF.

This clonotype turned up a few times. This chain uses TRBV5-1 with TRBJ2-7; 9 bases align to TRBD2. CDR1 and CDR2 from the germline V gene are SGHRS and YFSETQ. V lost 4 bases, J lost 3 bases, and 8 bases stayed unmatched. CDR3 length: 15 amino acids. In nucleotides, the CDR3 is TGCGCCAGCAGCGATCGACTAGCGGCCTACTACGAGCAGTACTTC. Translated: CASSDRLAAYYEQYF.

The DNA of the CDR3 is TGTGCCAGCAGGGCTAGGACCTCGGCAGATACGCAGTATTTT. This codes for CASRARTSADTQYF. The rearrangement joins TRBV7-2 to TRBJ2-3; D gene unclear. Trimming took 6 bases from V and 4 from J, leaving 14 bases between them. Germline values: CDR1 SGHTA, CDR2 FQGNSA. The CDR3 totals 14 residues. The full variable domain, its missing parts supplied by reference TRBV7-2 and TRBJ2-3, is GAGVSQSPSNKVTEKGKDVELRCDPISGHTALYWYRQSLGQGLEFLIYFQGNSAPDKSGLPSDRFSAERTGGSVSTLTIQRTQQEDSAVYLCASRARTSADTQYFGPGTRLTVL.

The gene calls are TRBV10-3 and TRBJ1-6; 8 bases line up with TRBD1. Germline CDR1 ENHRY, CDR2 SYGVKD. The CDR3 has 15 residues. V was clipped by 3 bases and J by 7 bases; unmatched bases: 5. CDR3: CAISDGQGGNSPLHF. In nucleotides, the CDR3 is TGTGCCATCAGTGACGGACAGGGCGGCAATTCACCCCTCCACTTT.